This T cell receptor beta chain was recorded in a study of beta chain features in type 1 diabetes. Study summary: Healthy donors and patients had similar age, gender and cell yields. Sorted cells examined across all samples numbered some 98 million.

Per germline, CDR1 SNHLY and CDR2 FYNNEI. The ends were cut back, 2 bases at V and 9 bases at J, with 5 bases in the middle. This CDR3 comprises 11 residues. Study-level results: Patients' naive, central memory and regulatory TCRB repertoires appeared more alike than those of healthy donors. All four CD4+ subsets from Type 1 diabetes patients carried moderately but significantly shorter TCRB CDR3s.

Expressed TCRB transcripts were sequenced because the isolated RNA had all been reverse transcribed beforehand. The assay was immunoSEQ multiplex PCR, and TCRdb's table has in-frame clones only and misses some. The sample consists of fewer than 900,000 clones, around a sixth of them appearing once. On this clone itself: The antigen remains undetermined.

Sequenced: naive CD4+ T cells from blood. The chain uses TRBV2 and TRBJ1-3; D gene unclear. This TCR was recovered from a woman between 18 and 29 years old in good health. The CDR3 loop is CASSEPRTIYF. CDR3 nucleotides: TGTGCCAGCAGTGAACCTCGCACCATATATTTT.